Listed here are 13 T cell receptor beta chains from one sample, sequenced in a study of identical twins. MiXCR was run by TCRdb on the 5' RACE reads, yielding one entry per CDR3 protein. The table lists around 230,000 distinct CDR3 sequences, 5% to 7% of them singletons. In addition, the sample was reused for a study of T cells expressing NK-cell markers.

Specimen: CD8+ T cells sorted from blood. These receptors originate from a woman aged 18-30 years in good health.

This clonotype appeared many times. The rearrangement joins TRBV12-3 or TRBV12-4 to TRBJ2-3, with D maybe TRBD2 (6 bases). V lost 6 bases, J lost 0 bases, and 13 bases lay in between. This CDR3 region has 15 residues. This chain's CDR3 is CASREASESTDTQYF. The CDR3 DNA reads TGTGCCAGCAGGGAGGCTAGCGAGAGCACAGATACGCAGTATTTT.

About this clonotype: The conserved closing phenylalanine or tryptophan is absent in this CDR3, likely reflecting a read error. The CDR3 DNA reads as TGTGCCAGCGGCCCGAGGGTACTCTACGAAAAACTGTTTTGT. This translates into CASGPRVLYEKLFC. The V and J genes are TRBV5-5 and TRBJ1-4; D uncertain. Trimming cost V 7 bases and J 8 bases, with 18 bases left between them. The CDR3 is 14 amino acids. The V gene's germline CDR1 is SGHKS and CDR2 YYEKEE (reference sequence).

A few counts support this clonotype. CDR3 bases: TGTGCCAGCAGCTTTACTGGGTCTACCGGGGAGCTGTTTTTT. Encoded protein: CASSFTGSTGELFF. The chain uses TRBV7-8 and TRBJ2-2, with D hard to call. This CDR3 contains 14 residues. V was cut by 3 bases and J by 5 bases, with 10 bases left in between. The V gene's germline CDR1 is SGHVS and CDR2 FQNEAQ.

A few counts support this clonotype. This sequence joins TRBV7-2 and TRBJ2-1; either TRBD1 or TRBD2 may supply D (6 bases each). Trimming stripped 6 bases from V and 5 bases from J, with 17 bases between. The CDR3 is 15 residues long. CDR1 and CDR2 from the germline V gene are SGHTA and FQGNSA. CDR3 residues: CASRQGLPINNEQFF. CDR3 DNA sequence: TGTGCCAGCAGACAGGGACTCCCAATTAACAATGAGCAGTTCTTC.

Only a few counts were recorded for this clonotype. CDR3: CASSFYGISGEQYF. In DNA form, the CDR3 reads TGTGCCAGCAGTTTCTACGGGATAAGCGGCGAGCAGTACTTC. The chain couples TRBV27 to TRBJ2-7, with D perhaps TRBD2 (5 bases). Germline V gene lookup returns CDR1 MNHEY and CDR2 SMNVEV (reference sequence). CDR3 length equals 14 residues. Trimming removed 3 bases from V and 6 bases from J, with 15 bases in between.

At least ten counts were recorded for this clonotype. J is TRBJ2-7 and V is TRBV12-3 or TRBV12-4; a possible D gene is TRBD1 (6 bases). The CDR3 extends over 15 amino acids. Trimming pared 6 bases from V and 2 bases from J, leaving 17 bases between. The CDR3, as DNA: TGTGCCAGCAGGGGGGACACGGTCTCGGCCTACGAGCAGTACTTC. Protein product: CASRGDTVSAYEQYF.

This clonotype came up a few times. The chain couples TRBV30 to TRBJ2-2; D gene uncertain. The V and J ends lost 0 bases and 0 bases respectively, with 5 bases between them. The germline V gene encodes CDR1 GTSNPN and CDR2 SVGIG (reference sequence). The CDR3 extends over 14 amino acids. The CDR3 DNA is TGTGCCTGGAGTGTAGGTTCGAACACCGGGGAGCTGTTTTTT. Translating it yields CAWSVGSNTGELFF.

This clonotype was seen many times. The chain uses TRBV4-2 and TRBJ2-1; 12 nucleotides align to TRBD2. The trim removed 5 bases at V and 10 bases at J, leaving 15 bases unmatched. The germline V gene encodes CDR1 LGHNA and CDR2 YNFKEQ. This CDR3 region has 17 residues. This CDR3 reads CASSWGLASGGVLEQFF. CDR3 DNA: TGTGCCAGCAGCTGGGGATTGGCTAGCGGGGGGGTCCTCGAGCAGTTCTTC.

V usage is TRBV27 and J usage is TRBJ2-7, with a possible D match to TRBD2 (6 bases). Deletions cut 5 bases from V and 7 bases from J, with 15 bases between. Looked up from germline, CDR1 is MNHEY and CDR2 is SMNVEV (reference sequence). This CDR3 is 13 amino acids long. Here the CDR3 reads CASSLTGVDEQYF. DNA for the CDR3: TGTGCCAGCAGTCTGACGGGGGTAGATGAGCAGTACTTC.

V gene TRBV27 combines with J gene TRBJ1-5; D unclear. Germline loops: CDR1 MNHEY, CDR2 SMNVEV (reference sequence). V was pared by 2 bases and J by 6 bases, with 11 bases between. This CDR3 has 14 amino acids. The CDR3 DNA reads as TGTGCCAGCAGTTTAATCGGGGAATCTCAGCCCCAGCATTTT. Translation: CASSLIGESQPQHF.

The sample holds many counts of this clonotype. The chain joins TRBV5-1 to TRBJ1-1; unclear D gene. Germline CDR1 SGHRS, CDR2 YFSETQ. This CDR3 region has 13 residues. V was clipped by 3 bases and J by 2 bases, with 8 bases between them. The CDR3 here is CASSSHGNTEAFF. The CDR3 nucleotides read TGCGCCAGCAGCTCACACGGAAACACTGAAGCTTTCTTT.

The V call is TRBV6-6, the J call TRBJ2-7, with D perhaps matching TRBD1 (6 bases). Trimming stripped 6 bases from V and 2 bases from J, with 11 bases between. CDR1 and CDR2 (germline): MNHNY, SVGAGI (reference sequence). The CDR3 has 13 amino acids. CDR3 sequence (DNA): TGTGCCAGCAGCTTCGACAGGACCTACGAGCAGTACTTC. Translating it yields CASSFDRTYEQYF.

This chain joins TRBV27 and TRBJ2-5, with 10 bases aligning to TRBD1. J lost 5 bases, V lost 2 bases, and 5 bases had no gene match. There are 15 residues in the CDR3. CDR1 is MNHEY, CDR2 SMNVEV, per germline (reference sequence). The CDR3 here is CASSLDRGRVETQYF. DNA of the CDR3: TGTGCCAGCAGTTTAGACAGGGGGCGGGTGGAGACCCAGTACTTC.